The 20 T cell receptor beta chains given below trace back to one sample, sequenced in a study of blood T cell repertoires in COVID-19. The data were produced by immunoSEQ multiplex PCR, yet TCRdb's version contains in-frame clones alone and is incomplete. Of over 150,000 clones in the sample, around 83% are singletons; the top ten hold 6.2%. The material sequenced was PBMCs or T cells enriched from blood (not recorded which). The receptor set was obtained from a man in his forties who had recovered from COVID-19.

This clone was seen a handful of times. The chain employs TRBV10-3 and TRBJ1-6; unclear D gene. The ends were cut back, 6 bases at V and 8 bases at J, with 11 bases in the middle. Germline V gives CDR1 ENHRY, CDR2 SYGVKD. This CDR3 is built from 13 residues. The chain's CDR3 is CAISEGRDSPLHF. For the CDR3, the DNA is TGTGCCATCAGCGAAGGGCGGGATTCACCCCTCCACTTT.

The chain has TRBV2 and TRBJ1-5, with 8 bases aligning to TRBD1. Per the germline V gene, CDR1 is SNHLY and CDR2 is FYNNEI. V gave up 4 bases and J gave up 6 bases; unmatched junction bases: 8. The CDR3 covers 15 residues. CDR3 bases: TGTGCCAGCAGTGGGGGGAGACAGGGGAGTCAGCCCCAGCATTTT. This translates into CASSGGRQGSQPQHF.

The rearrangement uses TRBV6-5 and TRBJ1-6; D unclear. The V gene lost 4 bases and the J gene lost 9 bases, with 13 bases spanning the gap. In germline, CDR1 is MNHEY, CDR2 SVGAGI. The CDR3 has 14 amino acids. CDR3 protein: CASSFTHGPSPLHF. In nucleotides, the CDR3 is TGTGCCAGCAGTTTTACCCATGGGCCTTCACCCCTCCACTTT.

This rearrangement joins TRBV4-2 to TRBJ2-1; TRBD2 matches 7 bases. Trimming took 3 bases from V and 10 from J; bases not matched to a gene: 6. Per the germline V gene, CDR1 is LGHNA and CDR2 is YNFKEQ. CDR3 length equals 13 residues. CDR3 in amino acids: CASSHERRGEQFF. DNA for the CDR3: TGTGCCAGCAGCCATGAGCGGCGGGGGGAGCAGTTCTTC.

V and J are TRBV28 and TRBJ2-7, with 8 bases identical to TRBD2. J gave up 0 bases and V 5 bases, and 9 bases lay outside the gene matches. This CDR3 spans 16 amino acids. Germline-derived CDR1 and CDR2 are MDHEN and SYDVKM. The CDR3 DNA reads TGTGCCAGCAGTCAAGAGAGCGGGAGAGTCTCCTACGAGCAGTACTTC. Encoded protein: CASSQESGRVSYEQYF.

The V call is TRBV5-6, the J call TRBJ2-1, with TRBD2 identical over 7 bases. V lost 4 bases and J lost 7; bases outside the gene matches: 5. Germline V gives CDR1 SGHDT, CDR2 YYEEEE. The CDR3 spans 13 residues. CDR3 residues: CASSGEGGNEQFF. In DNA, the CDR3 is TGTGCCAGCAGCGGGGAGGGCGGGAATGAGCAGTTCTTC. The variable domain in full, completed from reference TRBV5-6 and TRBJ2-1, reads DAGVTQSPTHLIKTRGQQVTLRCSPKSGHDTVSWYQQALGQGPQFIFQYYEEEERQRGNFPDRFSGHQFPNYSSELNVNALLLGDSALYLCASSGEGGNEQFFGPGTRLTVL.

CDR3 residues: CASNPGAGGLLAKNIQYF. The CDR3 region has the DNA TGTGCCAGTAACCCTGGGGCAGGGGGTCTCCTAGCCAAAAACATTCAGTACTTC. This sequence joins TRBV19 and TRBJ2-4, with 7 bases fitting TRBD1. The CDR3 spans 18 residues. The V gene end was trimmed by 7 bases and the J gene end by 0 bases; junction bases not matched to a gene: 15. CDR1 and CDR2 from the germline V gene are LNHDA and SQIVND (reference sequence).

V usage is TRBV5-1 and J usage is TRBJ1-2; D remains ambiguous. Trimming pared 2 bases from V and 7 bases from J, leaving 12 bases between. The V gene's germline CDR1 is SGHRS and CDR2 YFSETQ. The CDR3 sequence is 13 residues long. This chain's CDR3 is CASSLEGLAGYTF. In DNA form, the CDR3 reads TGCGCCAGCAGCTTAGAGGGTTTGGCTGGCTACACCTTC.

The rearrangement joins TRBV14 to TRBJ2-1; TRBD2 matches at 11 bases. The V gene's germline CDR1 is SGHDN and CDR2 FVKESK. J gave up 4 bases and V 2 bases, and 1 base lay outside the gene matches. The CDR3 runs to 15 residues. Written as DNA, the CDR3 is TGTGCCAGCAGCCAAACTAGCGGGGGTTACAATGAGCAGTTCTTC. It codes for CASSQTSGGYNEQFF.

The V gene is TRBV28, the J gene TRBJ1-2; perhaps TRBD1 as D (6 bases). Germline lookup yields CDR1 MDHEN and CDR2 SYDVKM. V was trimmed by 3 bases and J by 8 bases, leaving 16 bases between them. The CDR3 sequence is 14 residues long. The CDR3 here is CASSFPSGARGYTF. CDR3 bases: TGTGCCAGCAGTTTCCCCTCAGGGGCGCGCGGCTACACCTTC.

This chain connects TRBV6-5 to TRBJ1-5, with no clear D. The ends were cut back, 7 bases at V and 3 bases at J, with 10 bases in the middle. The CDR3 extends over 13 amino acids. Germline-derived CDR1 and CDR2 are MNHEY and SVGAGI. For the CDR3, the DNA is TGTGCCAGCAACGGCGGGGACAATCAGCCCCAGCATTTT. It specifies CASNGGDNQPQHF.

The chain has TRBV9 and TRBJ1-1; possibly TRBD1 for D (6 bases). This CDR3 has 14 residues. Germline V gene sequence: CDR1 SGDLS, CDR2 YYNGEE. Trimming removed 5 bases at V and 1 base at J, with 12 bases between. CDR3 bases: TGTGCCAGCAGTCCGGGGGGCTCGAACACTGAAGCTTTCTTT. It translates to CASSPGGSNTEAFF.

The chain is built from TRBV5-5 and TRBJ1-6; unclear D gene. The germline V gene encodes CDR1 SGHKS and CDR2 YYEKEE (reference sequence). V was clipped by 0 bases and J by 8 bases, with 9 bases between them. CDR3 size: 14 residues. Here the CDR3 DNA reads TGTGCCAGCAGCTTGGCCGTTACTGATTCACCCCTCCACTTT. Protein sequence: CASSLAVTDSPLHF.

This chain joins TRBV2 and TRBJ1-2; the D is unclear. CDR1 is SNHLY and CDR2 is FYNNEI in the germline V gene. Trimming pared 4 bases from V and 5 bases from J, leaving 8 bases between. This CDR3 contains 12 residues. In DNA form, the CDR3 reads TGTGCCAGCAGTGTATCCGGGTATGGCTACACCTTC. Its protein is CASSVSGYGYTF. The full variable domain, with the rest looked up from reference TRBV2 and TRBJ1-2, is EPEVTQTPSHQVTQMGQEVILRCVPISNHLYFYWYRQILGQKVEFLVSFYNNEISEKSEIFDDQFSVERPDGSNFTLKIRSTKLEDSAMYFCASSVSGYGYTFGSGTRLTVV.

The chain carries TRBV5-1 and TRBJ2-5; D is perhaps TRBD2 (6 bases). The germline V and J ends were trimmed by 2 bases and 5 bases, with 10 bases remaining between them. CDR1 is SGHRS and CDR2 is YFSETQ in the germline V gene. The length of the CDR3 is 13 residues. In DNA, the CDR3 is TGCGCCAGCAGCTTTGGAGGGTTGGAGACCCAGTACTTC. Protein: CASSFGGLETQYF.

V and J are TRBV10-3 and TRBJ2-7; D call uncertain. CDR3 length: 14 amino acids. Trimming pared 0 bases from V and 7 bases from J, leaving 13 bases between. In germline, CDR1 is ENHRY, CDR2 SYGVKD. Here the CDR3 DNA reads TGTGCCATCAGTGAGTCGGTCGGCGGCCTAGAGCAGTACTTC. Translation: CAISESVGGLEQYF.

The rearrangement joins TRBV12-5 to TRBJ1-5, with D possibly being TRBD1 (6 bases). The CDR3 contains 14 residues. Germline V gives CDR1 LGHNT, CDR2 FRNRAP. Trimming took 5 bases from V and 6 from J, leaving 14 bases between them. The CDR3 here is CASGTQGRGQPQHF. Here the CDR3 DNA reads TGTGCTAGTGGTACCCAGGGGCGCGGTCAGCCCCAGCATTTT.

V and J are TRBV9 and TRBJ2-7; the match to TRBD2 covers 7 bases. Germline loops: CDR1 SGDLS, CDR2 YYNGEE. Trimming cost V 0 bases and J 6 bases; bases outside gene matches: 3. This CDR3 contains 13 residues. The CDR3 sequence: CASSVEGGREQYF. The CDR3 DNA is TGTGCCAGCAGCGTAGAGGGAGGGCGCGAGCAGTACTTC.

V usage is TRBV18 and J usage is TRBJ1-4, with D possibly matching TRBD1 (5 bases). Trimming pared 3 bases from V and 8 bases from J, leaving 10 bases between. Looked up from germline, CDR1 is KGHSH and CDR2 is LQKENI. This CDR3 spans 13 amino acids. The CDR3 DNA is TGTGCCAGCTCACCCAGGGCAGGCGAAAAACTGTTTTTT. Its translation: CASSPRAGEKLFF.

V gene TRBV6-5 combines with J gene TRBJ2-7; 9 nucleotides agree with TRBD1. Trimming removed 5 bases from V and 2 bases from J; junction bases left unmatched: 1. The CDR3 is 13 amino acids. The V gene's germline CDR1 is MNHEY and CDR2 SVGAGI. The CDR3 coding sequence is TGTGCCAGCAGTCGGACAGGGGCCTACGAGCAGTACTTC. The encoded protein is CASSRTGAYEQYF.